Presented here are 2 T cell receptor beta chains from one specimen sequenced in a study of shared T cell receptors in the human thymus. TCRdb keeps only in-frame clones here, not all; method: immunoSEQ multiplex PCR. In the table there are 720,000 or so clones, roughly 85% of which are singletons. These data were also filed under a second study, of human thymus T cells.

Sequencing was done on a sample of thymocytes. These receptors all come from a girl less than two years old with a congenital heart defect.

The rearrangement links TRBV19 to TRBJ1-3; a possible D gene is TRBD1 (6 bases). The germline V gene has CDR1 LNHDA and CDR2 SQIVND (reference sequence). The CDR3 has 19 amino acids. The germline V and J ends were trimmed by 0 bases and 3 bases, with 21 bases remaining between them. CDR3 loop: CASSIEGAGPTPNGNTIYF. The CDR3 DNA follows: TGTGCCAGTAGTATAGAGGGGGCAGGGCCGACTCCGAATGGAAACACCATATATTTT. Filled out from reference TRBV19 and TRBJ1-3, the complete variable domain reads DGGITQSPKYLFRKEGQNVTLSCEQNLNHDAMYWYRQDPGQGLRLIYYSQIVNDFQKGDIAEGYSVSREKKESFPLTVTSAQKNPTAFYLCASSIEGAGPTPNGNTIYFGEGSWLTVV.

This clone was seen more than once but under ten times. The junction departs from the called germline gene at one end, perhaps through a read error. V usage is TRBV14 and J usage is TRBJ2-2, with a weak D call TRBD1 (5 bases). The CDR3 runs 14 residues. CDR1 SGHDN and CDR2 FVKESK come from the germline V gene. The CDR3 bases are TGTGCCAGCAGCCCTCACGTGGACACCGAGGAGCTGTTTTTT. Translating it yields CASSPHVDTEELFF.